This TCR beta chain was profiled in a study of T cells in Graves' hyperthyroidism and ophthalmopathy. General study results and limits: Blood also carried most thyroid clonotypes expanded above 0.001. Ophthalmopathy and stable hyperthyroidism were told apart by a 13 V-J model.

RNA transcripts provided the source from which TCR beta CDR3 regions were amplified. RT-PCR in the first round (using the HTBI primer set) targeted the TCR CDR3. TCRdb re-analysed the multiplex PCR reads in MiXCR, keeping a single row per CDR3 protein. The table has fewer than 750,000 distinct CDR3 sequences, 46% seen once. Participants, patients aged 18 to 65, had newly diagnosed hyperthyroidism with a duration under 2 months. Diagnoses used clinical symptoms, serum thyroxine and TRAb, thyroid ultrasound and orbital computed tomography. Ten or more counts support this clonotype. No antigen is known for it. The specimen was peripheral blood or thyroid tissue (not recorded which). This clonotype was sampled from a woman under 30 with Graves' hyperthyroidism.

In DNA form, the CDR3 reads TGTGCCAGCAGCTCATTGGGACTAGCGGGATTCGACGAGACCCAGTACTTC. Translation gives CASSSLGLAGFDETQYF. The rearrangement uses TRBV11-2 and TRBJ2-5; 13 nucleotides align to TRBD2. The CDR3 spans 17 residues. V was pared by 4 bases and J by 5 bases, with 10 bases of the junction left unmatched. CDR1 and CDR2 from the germline V gene are SGHAT and FQNNGV.